This T cell receptor (beta chain) was captured in a study of shared clonotypes between healthy human individuals. CDR3 size: 13 residues. V lost 3 bases and J lost 0; bases outside the gene matches: 1. CDR1 and CDR2 from the germline V gene are GTSNPN and SVGIG (reference sequence). Cells designated naive CD8 were CD45RO-negative and were positively selected for CCR7, with terminally differentiated effector memory CD45RA+ cells excluded. Samples underwent the assay at deep level. Sequencing was performed with immunoSEQ multiplex PCR; in TCRdb, only in-frame clones are kept and a portion is missing. The data hold roughly 2 million clones, with roughly 95% observed a single time.

The V and J genes are TRBV30 and TRBJ2-5, with 7 bases aligning to TRBD1. The sequencing sample was made of naive CD8+ T cells sorted from blood. This clonotype originated in a man younger than 30 in good health. CDR3 coding DNA: TGTGCCTGGAGGGGACAGAACCAAGAGACCCAGTACTTC. This encodes CAWRGQNQETQYF.